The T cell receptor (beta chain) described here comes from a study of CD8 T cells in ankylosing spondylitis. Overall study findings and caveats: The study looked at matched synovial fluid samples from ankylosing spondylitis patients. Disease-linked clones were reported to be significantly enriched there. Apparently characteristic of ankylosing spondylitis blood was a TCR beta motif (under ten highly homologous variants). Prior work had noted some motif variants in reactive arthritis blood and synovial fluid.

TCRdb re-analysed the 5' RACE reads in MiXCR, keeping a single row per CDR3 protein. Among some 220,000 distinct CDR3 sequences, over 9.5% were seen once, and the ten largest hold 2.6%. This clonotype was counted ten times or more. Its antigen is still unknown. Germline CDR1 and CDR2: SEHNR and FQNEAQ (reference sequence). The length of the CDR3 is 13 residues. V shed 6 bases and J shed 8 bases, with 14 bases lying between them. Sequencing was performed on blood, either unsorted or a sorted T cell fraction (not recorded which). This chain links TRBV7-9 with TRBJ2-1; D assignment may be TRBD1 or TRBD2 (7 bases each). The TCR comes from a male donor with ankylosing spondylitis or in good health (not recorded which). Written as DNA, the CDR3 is TGTGCCAGCAGTAAACAGGGGAGGGATGAGCAGTTCTTC. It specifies CASSKQGRDEQFF.